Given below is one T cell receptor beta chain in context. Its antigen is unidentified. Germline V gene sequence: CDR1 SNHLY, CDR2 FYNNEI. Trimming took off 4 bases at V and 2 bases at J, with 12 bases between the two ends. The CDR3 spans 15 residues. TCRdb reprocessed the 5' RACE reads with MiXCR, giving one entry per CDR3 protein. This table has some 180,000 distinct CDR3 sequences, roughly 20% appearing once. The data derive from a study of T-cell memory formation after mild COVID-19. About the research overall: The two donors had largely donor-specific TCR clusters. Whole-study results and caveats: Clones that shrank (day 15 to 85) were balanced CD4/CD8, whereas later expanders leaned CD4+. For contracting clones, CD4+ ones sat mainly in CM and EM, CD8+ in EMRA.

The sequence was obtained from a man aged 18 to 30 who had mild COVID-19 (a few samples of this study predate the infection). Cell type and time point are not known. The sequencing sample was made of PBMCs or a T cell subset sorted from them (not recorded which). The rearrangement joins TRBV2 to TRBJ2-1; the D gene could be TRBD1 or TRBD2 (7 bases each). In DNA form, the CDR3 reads TGTGCCAGCAGTGGGGAGGGGGCAACCTACAATGAGCAGTTCTTC. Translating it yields CASSGEGATYNEQFF.